These 5 T cell receptor beta chains originate from one sample sequenced in a study of cytomegalovirus exposure and HLA in healthy donors. This table comes from immunoSEQ multiplex PCR, and its TCRdb copy is limited to in-frame clones, with some not included. Altogether around 350,000 clones are present, 86% being singletons, with the ten largest covering 0.83%. Sequencing input: PBMCs. The receptors come from a woman aged 18 to 35 in good health and CMV-seronegative.

The rearrangement uses TRBV5-1 and TRBJ2-1; 9 nucleotides match TRBD2. The CDR3 loop spans 15 amino acids. After removal of 0 bases from V and 9 bases from J, the junction contained 7 bases not matched to a gene. Germline CDR1 reads SGHRS; CDR2 reads YFSETQ. The CDR3, as DNA: TGCGCCAGCAGCTTGGCTAGCGGGGACAATGGTGAGCAGTTCTTC. This gives the protein CASSLASGDNGEQFF. The entire variable domain, with the rest obtained from reference TRBV5-1 and TRBJ2-1, is as follows: KAGVTQTPRYLIKTRGQQVTLSCSPISGHRSVSWYQQTPGQGLQFLFEYFSETQRNKGNFPGRFSGRQFSNSRSEMNVSTLELGDSALYLCASSLASGDNGEQFFGPGTRLTVL.

V usage is TRBV5-6 and J usage is TRBJ1-6; D is perhaps TRBD1 (6 bases). CDR1 is SGHDT and CDR2 is YYEEEE in the germline V gene. Deletions cut 0 bases from V and 10 bases from J, with 11 bases between. The CDR3 has 14 residues. In nucleotides, the CDR3 is TGTGCCAGCAGCTTGGGGGGGCAGAGGTCACCCCTCCACTTT. Translation: CASSLGGQRSPLHF.

V usage is TRBV27 and J usage is TRBJ2-7, with 11 bases fitting TRBD2. Germline V gives CDR1 MNHEY, CDR2 SMNVEV (reference sequence). This CDR3 comprises 15 residues. V gave up 5 bases and J gave up 2 bases; unmatched junction bases: 5. This CDR3 is CASSLRLAGPYEQYF. For the CDR3, the DNA is TGTGCCAGCAGTCTACGACTAGCGGGACCCTACGAGCAGTACTTC.

The count of this clone is one. The chain is built from TRBV7-9 and TRBJ1-3, with a weak D call TRBD1 (5 bases). The CDR3 has 13 residues. Germline CDR1 reads SEHNR; CDR2 reads FQNEAQ (reference sequence). V shed 5 bases and J shed 6 bases, with 11 bases lying between them. CDR3 nucleotide sequence: TGTGCCAGCAGCCAGGGTAGCCAAAACACCATATATTTT. Amino acid sequence: CASSQGSQNTIYF.

In this sample, this clone turned up once. This sequence joins TRBV30 and TRBJ2-7, with TRBD1 as a possible D gene (6 bases). The germline V gene encodes CDR1 GTSNPN and CDR2 SVGIG (reference sequence). Trimming stripped 0 bases from V and 4 bases from J, with 10 bases between. There are 13 residues in the CDR3. CDR3: CAWSVGRGYEQYF. CDR3 nucleotides: TGTGCCTGGAGTGTGGGCAGGGGATACGAGCAGTACTTC.